A selection of T cell receptor beta chains follows, all from one sample in a study of Graves' ophthalmopathy and Graves' hyperthyroidism. TCRdb re-called the multiplex PCR reads with MiXCR, one entry per CDR3 protein. The sample consists of approximately 700,000 distinct CDR3 sequences, over 40% of them appearing once. The specimen was peripheral blood. These receptors came from an adult man with Graves' ophthalmopathy. Each CDR3 is given with its conserved first and last residue. A D gene is named only where the DNA matches it firmly. Rows give clone size only sometimes, using once, few, many, or a class for an expanded clone.

TGTGCCAGCTCACCAAGACAGGGCACAAATTCACCCCTCCACTTT CASSPRQGTNSPLHF . TRBD1 TRBJ1-6 TRBV25-1
TGTGCCATCACCGAGGGAAAGGGAGACTGGGGTGGCTACACCTTC CAITEGKGDWGGYTF many . TRBJ1-2 TRBV10-3
TGTGCCATCAGTGATTTTTGGACCCTCTCCTACGAGCAGTACTTC CAISDFWTLSYEQYF . . TRBJ2-7 TRBV10-3
TGCGCCAGCAGCCAAGTCGCTAGCGGGGGGGTTCTAAGCCAAGAGACCCAGTACTTC CASSQVASGGVLSQETQYF . TRBD2 TRBJ2-5 TRBV4-1
TGCGCCAGCAGCTTCTCCGGGGGGACTGGAAACACCATATATTTT CASSFSGGTGNTIYF . . TRBJ1-3 TRBV5-1
TGTGCCAGCAGTTCGAACAGGGGACCCTACGAGCAGTACTTC CASSSNRGPYEQYF . TRBD1 TRBJ2-7 TRBV12-3/TRBV12-4
TGTGCCATCAGTCCCCGGGACAGGGCGTTCTACGAGCAGTACTTC CAISPRDRAFYEQYF many TRBD1 TRBJ2-7 TRBV10-3
TGCAGTGCTGGACTAGCGGGAGTCGGGGAGCAGTTCTTC CSAGLAGVGEQFF once TRBD2 TRBJ2-1 TRBV20-1
TGTGCCAACAGTTTGGGGGGAGAGACCCAGTACTTC CANSLGGETQYF . . TRBJ2-5 TRBV12-3/TRBV12-4
TGTGCCAGCCAGGCAACAGGGGTCTCTGAAAAACTGTTTTTT CASQATGVSEKLFF . TRBD1 TRBJ1-4 TRBV25-1
TGTGCCAGCTCACCACGTCAGACGGGCGGCTACACCTTC CASSPRQTGGYTF few . TRBJ1-2 TRBV18
TGCAGTGCTAGAGACCCCAAGAACACCGGGGAGCTGTTTTTT CSARDPKNTGELFF . . TRBJ2-2 TRBV20-1
TGTGCCAGCAGCTGGAGGGGTGTTCTGTTTTTT CASSWRGVLFF many . TRBJ1-4 TRBV7-9
TGTGCCAGCAGCTCACCGGGACAGGGGGTTTCAGATACGCAGTATTTT CASSSPGQGVSDTQYF . TRBD1 TRBJ2-3 TRBV7-9
TGTGCCAGCACCGCGGACGAGGGGGGCACCGGGGAGCTGTTTTTT CASTADEGGTGELFF few . TRBJ2-2 TRBV6-4
TGTGCCACCAGCAGCTTGGCGTACAGTGGCTACTACGAGCAGTACTTC CATSSLAYSGYYEQYF . . TRBJ2-7 TRBV15
TGTGCCAGCAGTGAGCAAGGCCGGGAGCTGTTTTTT CASSEQGRELFF once . TRBJ2-2 TRBV10-3
TGTGCCAGGGACAGGGGATGGTATGGCTACACCTTC CARDRGWYGYTF . TRBD1 TRBJ1-2 TRBV19
TGTGCCAGTAGTACAGATCATCGGGGGGCTGGCCGAAAACTGTTTTTT CASSTDHRGAGRKLFF . . TRBJ1-4 TRBV19
TGTGCCTGGAGACTAACGGCGAGGGGCATCGACGAGCAGTACTTC CAWRLTARGIDEQYF . . TRBJ2-7 TRBV2